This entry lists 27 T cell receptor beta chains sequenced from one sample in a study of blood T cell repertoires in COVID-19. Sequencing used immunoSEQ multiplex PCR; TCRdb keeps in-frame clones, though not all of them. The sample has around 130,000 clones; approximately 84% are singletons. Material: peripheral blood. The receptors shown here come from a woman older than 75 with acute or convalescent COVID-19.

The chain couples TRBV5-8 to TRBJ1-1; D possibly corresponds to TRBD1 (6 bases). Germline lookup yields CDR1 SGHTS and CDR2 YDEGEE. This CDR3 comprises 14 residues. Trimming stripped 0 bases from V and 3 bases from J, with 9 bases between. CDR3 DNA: TGTGCCAGCAGCTTGGGGACAGCTTACACTGAAGCTTTCTTT. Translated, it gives CASSLGTAYTEAFF.

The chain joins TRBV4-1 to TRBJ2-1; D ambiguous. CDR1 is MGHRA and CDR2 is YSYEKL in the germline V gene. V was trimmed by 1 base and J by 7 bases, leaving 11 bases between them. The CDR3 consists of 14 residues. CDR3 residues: CASSQAVQWNEQFF. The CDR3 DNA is TGCGCCAGCAGCCAAGCAGTCCAGTGGAATGAGCAGTTCTTC.

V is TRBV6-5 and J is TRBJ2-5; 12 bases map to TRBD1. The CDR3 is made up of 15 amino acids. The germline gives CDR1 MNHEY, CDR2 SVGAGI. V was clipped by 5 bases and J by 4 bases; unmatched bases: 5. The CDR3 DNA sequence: TGTGCCAGCAGTCAGGGACAGGGGGCCTTAGAGACCCAGTACTTC. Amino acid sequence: CASSQGQGALETQYF.

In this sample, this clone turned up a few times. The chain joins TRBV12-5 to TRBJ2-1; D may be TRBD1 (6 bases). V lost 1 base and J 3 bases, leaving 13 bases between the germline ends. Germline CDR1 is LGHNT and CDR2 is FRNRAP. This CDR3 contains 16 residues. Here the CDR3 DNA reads TGTGCTAGTGGTTTGGAAATAGGGGGTATCTACAATGAGCAGTTCTTC. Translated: CASGLEIGGIYNEQFF.

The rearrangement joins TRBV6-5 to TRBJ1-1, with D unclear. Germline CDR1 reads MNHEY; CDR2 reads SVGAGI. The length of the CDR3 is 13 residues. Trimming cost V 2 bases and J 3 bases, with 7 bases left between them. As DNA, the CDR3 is TGTGCCAGCAGTTACAGGAGGGACACTGAAGCTTTCTTT. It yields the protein CASSYRRDTEAFF.

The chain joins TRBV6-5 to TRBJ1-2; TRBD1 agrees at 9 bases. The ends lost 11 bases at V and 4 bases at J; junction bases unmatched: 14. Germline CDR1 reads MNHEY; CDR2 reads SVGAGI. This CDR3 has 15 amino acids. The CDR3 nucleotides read TGTGCCGCCGGGACAGGGCGACCCTCGGGCTATGGCTACACCTTC. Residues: CAAGTGRPSGYGYTF.

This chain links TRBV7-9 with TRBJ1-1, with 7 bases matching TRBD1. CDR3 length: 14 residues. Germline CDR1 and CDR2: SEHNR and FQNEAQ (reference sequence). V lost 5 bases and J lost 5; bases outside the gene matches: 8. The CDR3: CASSVGTVETEAFF. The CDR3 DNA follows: TGTGCCAGCAGCGTCGGGACAGTGGAGACTGAAGCTTTCTTT.

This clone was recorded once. DNA of the CDR3: TGCGCCAGCAGCCAAGTACCACTCGGGGGGCAGACCCAGTACTTC. This sequence encodes CASSQVPLGGQTQYF. The chain uses TRBV4-1 and TRBJ2-5; a weak D match, TRBD2 (7 bases). V gave up 1 base and J gave up 6 bases, with 15 bases separating them. The germline V gene encodes CDR1 MGHRA and CDR2 YSYEKL. The length of the CDR3 is 15 residues.

CDR3 coding DNA: TGTGCCAGCAACTTGCGGGGAACCCACACAGATACGCAGTATTTT. This sequence encodes CASNLRGTHTDTQYF. The chain has TRBV7-2 and TRBJ2-3, with D maybe TRBD2 (6 bases). The CDR3 covers 15 residues. V was pared by 7 bases and J by 2 bases, with 16 bases between. From germline, CDR1 is SGHTA and CDR2 FQGNSA.

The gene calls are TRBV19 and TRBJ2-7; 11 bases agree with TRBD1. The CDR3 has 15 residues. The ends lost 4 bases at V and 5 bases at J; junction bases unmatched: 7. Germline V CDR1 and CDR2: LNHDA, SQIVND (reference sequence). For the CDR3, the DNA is TGTGCCAGTAGTAAGGGGACAGGGGGGCCTGACGAGCAGTACTTC. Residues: CASSKGTGGPDEQYF.

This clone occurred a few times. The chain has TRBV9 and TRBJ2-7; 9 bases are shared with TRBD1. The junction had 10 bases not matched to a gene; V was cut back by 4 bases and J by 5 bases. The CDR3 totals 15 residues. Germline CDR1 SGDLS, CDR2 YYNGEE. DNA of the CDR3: TGTGCCAGCAGCTTCGCCGGGACAGGGAGCGACGAGCAGTACTTC. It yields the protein CASSFAGTGSDEQYF.

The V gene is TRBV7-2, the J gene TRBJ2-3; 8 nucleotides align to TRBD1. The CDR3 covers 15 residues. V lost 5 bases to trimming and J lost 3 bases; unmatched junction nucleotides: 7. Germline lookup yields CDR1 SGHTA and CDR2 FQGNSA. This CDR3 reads CASSRGQGWTDTQYF. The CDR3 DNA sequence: TGTGCCAGCAGCAGAGGACAGGGATGGACAGATACGCAGTATTTT.

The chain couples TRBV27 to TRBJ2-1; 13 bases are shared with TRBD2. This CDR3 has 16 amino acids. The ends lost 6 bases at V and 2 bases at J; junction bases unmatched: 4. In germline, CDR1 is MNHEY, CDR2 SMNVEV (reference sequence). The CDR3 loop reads CASRPTSGRTYNEQFF. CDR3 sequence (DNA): TGTGCCAGCAGGCCGACTAGCGGGAGGACCTACAATGAGCAGTTCTTC.

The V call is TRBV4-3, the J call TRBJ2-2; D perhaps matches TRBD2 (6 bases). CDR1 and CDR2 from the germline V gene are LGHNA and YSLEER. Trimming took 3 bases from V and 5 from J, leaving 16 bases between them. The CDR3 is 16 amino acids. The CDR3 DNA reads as TGCGCCAGCAGCCAGAAGGGAGGCGGAGGGACCGGGGAGCTGTTTTTT. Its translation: CASSQKGGGGTGELFF.

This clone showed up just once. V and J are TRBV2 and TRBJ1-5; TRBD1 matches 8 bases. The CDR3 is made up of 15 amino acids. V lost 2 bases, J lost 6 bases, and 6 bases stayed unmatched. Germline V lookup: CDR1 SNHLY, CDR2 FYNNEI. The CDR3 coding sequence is TGTGCCAGCAGTGAACAGGGGGCGAGGGGTCAGCCCCAGCATTTT. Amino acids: CASSEQGARGQPQHF.

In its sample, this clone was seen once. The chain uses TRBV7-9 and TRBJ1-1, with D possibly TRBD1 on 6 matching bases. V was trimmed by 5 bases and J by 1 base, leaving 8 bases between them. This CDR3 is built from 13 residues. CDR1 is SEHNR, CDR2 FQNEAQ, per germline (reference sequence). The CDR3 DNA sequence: TGTGCCAGCAGCCCACAGGGGAACACTGAAGCTTTCTTT. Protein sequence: CASSPQGNTEAFF.

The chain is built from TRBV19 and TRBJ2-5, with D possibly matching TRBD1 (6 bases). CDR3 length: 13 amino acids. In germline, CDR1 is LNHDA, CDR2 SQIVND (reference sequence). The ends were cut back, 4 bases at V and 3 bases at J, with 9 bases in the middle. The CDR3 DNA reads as TGTGCCAGTAGTACGGACAGAGAAGAGACCCAGTACTTC. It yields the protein CASSTDREETQYF. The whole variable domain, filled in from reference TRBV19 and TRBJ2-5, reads DGGITQSPKYLFRKEGQNVTLSCEQNLNHDAMYWYRQDPGQGLRLIYYSQIVNDFQKGDIAEGYSVSREKKESFPLTVTSAQKNPTAFYLCASSTDREETQYFGPGTRLLVL.

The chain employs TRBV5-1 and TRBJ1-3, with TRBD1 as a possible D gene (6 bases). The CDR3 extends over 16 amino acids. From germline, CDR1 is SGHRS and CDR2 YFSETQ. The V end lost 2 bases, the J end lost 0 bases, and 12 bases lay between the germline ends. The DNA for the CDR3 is TGCGCCAGCAGCTTTAGACAGGCAGGCTCTGGAAACACCATATATTTT. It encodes CASSFRQAGSGNTIYF.

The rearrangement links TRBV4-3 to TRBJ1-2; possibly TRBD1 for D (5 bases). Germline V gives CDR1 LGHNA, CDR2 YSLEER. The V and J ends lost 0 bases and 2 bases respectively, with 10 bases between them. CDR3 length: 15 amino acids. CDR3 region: CASSQERRQNYGYTF. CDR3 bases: TGCGCCAGCAGCCAAGAGAGGAGACAGAACTATGGCTACACCTTC.

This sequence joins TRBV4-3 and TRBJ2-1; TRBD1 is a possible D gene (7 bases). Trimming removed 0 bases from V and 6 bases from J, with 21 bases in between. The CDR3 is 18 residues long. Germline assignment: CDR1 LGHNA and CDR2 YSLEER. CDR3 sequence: CASSQDTQGGKLGNEQFF. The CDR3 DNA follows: TGCGCCAGCAGCCAAGATACCCAGGGGGGCAAATTGGGCAATGAGCAGTTCTTC.

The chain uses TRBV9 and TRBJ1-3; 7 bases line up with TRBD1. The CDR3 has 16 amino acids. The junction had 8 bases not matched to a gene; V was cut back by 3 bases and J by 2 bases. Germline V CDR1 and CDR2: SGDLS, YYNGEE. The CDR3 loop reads CASSERQGRAGNTIYF. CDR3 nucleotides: TGTGCCAGCAGCGAACGACAGGGTAGGGCTGGAAACACCATATATTTT. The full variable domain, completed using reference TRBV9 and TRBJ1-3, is DSGVTQTPKHLITATGQRVTLRCSPRSGDLSVYWYQQSLDQGLQFLIQYYNGEERAKGNILERFSAQQFPDLHSELNLSSLELGDSALYFCASSERQGRAGNTIYFGEGSWLTVV.

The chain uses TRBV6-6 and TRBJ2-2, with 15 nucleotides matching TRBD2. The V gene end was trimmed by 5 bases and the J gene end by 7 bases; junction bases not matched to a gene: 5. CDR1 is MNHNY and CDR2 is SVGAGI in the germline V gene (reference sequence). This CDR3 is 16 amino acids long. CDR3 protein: CASSPGLAGGSGELFF. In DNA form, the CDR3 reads TGTGCCAGCAGTCCGGGACTAGCGGGAGGTAGCGGGGAGCTGTTTTTT.

In DNA form, the CDR3 reads TGTGCCAGCAGCTTTCTGAGCTCCTACAATGAGCAGTTCTTC. Translated: CASSFLSSYNEQFF. The V and J genes are TRBV11-2 and TRBJ2-1; D is unclear. The CDR3 loop spans 14 amino acids. Trimming pared 3 bases from V and 0 bases from J, leaving 6 bases between. The V gene's germline CDR1 is SGHAT and CDR2 FQNNGV.

The CDR3 spells CASNELEGAKFYEQYF. DNA of the CDR3: TGTGCCAGCAACGAACTCGAGGGCGCAAAGTTCTACGAGCAGTACTTC. The chain couples TRBV5-5 to TRBJ2-7, with D tentatively TRBD2 (5 bases). The V end lost 6 bases, the J end lost 3 bases, and 22 bases lay between the germline ends. The CDR3 totals 16 residues. Germline V CDR1 and CDR2: SGHKS, YYEKEE (reference sequence).

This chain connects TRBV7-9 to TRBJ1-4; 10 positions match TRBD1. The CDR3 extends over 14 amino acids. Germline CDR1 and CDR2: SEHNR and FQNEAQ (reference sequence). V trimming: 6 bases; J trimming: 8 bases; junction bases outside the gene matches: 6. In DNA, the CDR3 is TGTGCCAGCAGTCGAGGACAGGGGGGAGAAAAACTGTTTTTT. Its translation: CASSRGQGGEKLFF.

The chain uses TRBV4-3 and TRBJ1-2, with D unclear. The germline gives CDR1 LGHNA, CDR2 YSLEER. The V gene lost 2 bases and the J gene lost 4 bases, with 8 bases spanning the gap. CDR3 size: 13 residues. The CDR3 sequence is CASSQPGVYGYTF. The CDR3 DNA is TGCGCCAGCAGCCAACCCGGAGTCTATGGCTACACCTTC.

This CDR3 is CSVRATGQGGGAFF. The CDR3 DNA is TGCAGCGTTCGCGCTACAGGTCAGGGCGGCGGAGCTTTCTTT. This chain links TRBV29-1 with TRBJ1-1; tentatively, D is TRBD1 (5 bases). The length of the CDR3 is 14 residues. Germline assignment: CDR1 SQVTM and CDR2 ANQGSEA. V lost 5 bases, J lost 10 bases, and 23 bases lay in between.